Following are 10 T cell receptor beta chains from one sample sequenced in a study of Ad26.COV2.S vaccination and SARS-CoV-2 variants. Clones were read by immunoSEQ multiplex PCR, and TCRdb kept only the in-frame ones, dropping some. The table includes about 680,000 clones, roughly 90% detected once. Treatment in this sample: about 20 received Ad26.COV2.S at low or high dose, single or two shots; about 5 received placebo; per-sample allocation not given. Collection of samples fell on day 63 after the first vaccine or placebo injection. The source was peripheral blood, collected in a trial of Ad26.COV2.S vaccine versus placebo. Receptors originate from a person aged 18-60 years who received the Ad26.COV2.S COVID-19 vaccine or a placebo.

This chain uses TRBV11-2 with TRBJ2-1; TRBD2 is a possible D gene (7 bases). The CDR3 has 16 amino acids. Between the trimmed V and J ends, which lost 1 base and 10 bases, there was a span of 20 bases. Germline CDR1 SGHAT, CDR2 FQNNGV. CDR3 nucleotides: TGTGCCAGCAGCTTAGCCCGGGGGGCCAATCAATGGGAGCAGTTCTTC. Amino acids: CASSLARGANQWEQFF. Looking up the rest from reference TRBV11-2 and TRBJ2-1 gives the full variable domain: EAGVAQSPRYKIIEKRQSVAFWCNPISGHATLYWYQQILGQGPKLLIQFQNNGVVDDSQLPKDRFSAERLKGVDSTLKIQPAKLEDSAVYLCASSLARGANQWEQFFGPGTRLTVL.

The chain has TRBV9 and TRBJ1-1; D perhaps matches TRBD1 (5 bases). V was trimmed by 3 bases and J by 1 base, leaving 7 bases between them. CDR1 and CDR2 (germline): SGDLS, YYNGEE. This CDR3 region has 13 residues. This CDR3 reads CASSEGENTEAFF. As DNA, the CDR3 is TGTGCCAGCAGCGAAGGGGAGAACACTGAAGCTTTCTTT.

This sequence joins TRBV19 and TRBJ2-1; D is uncertain. Trimming left V 5 bases short and J 0 bases short, with 11 bases between. The length of the CDR3 is 15 residues. Germline values: CDR1 LNHDA, CDR2 SQIVND (reference sequence). The CDR3 region has the DNA TGTGCCAGTAGTTCCCGACCGGACTCCTACAATGAGCAGTTCTTC. Residues: CASSSRPDSYNEQFF.

This clone was recorded a few times. The V and J genes are TRBV21-1 and TRBJ1-1. TRBV21-1 is designated a pseudogene. The CDR3 covers 16 residues. The CDR3 DNA reads as TGTGCCAGCAGCAATTCCTTCCTGGAAGTGAACACTGAAGCTTTCTTT. It translates to CASSNSFLEVNTEAFF.

This clone was observed a single time. V gene TRBV18 combines with J gene TRBJ1-1; D unresolved. Germline values: CDR1 KGHSH, CDR2 LQKENI. V lost 5 bases and J lost 3, with 10 bases in between. The CDR3 has 13 amino acids. CDR3 region: CASSSDLDTEAFF. The CDR3 DNA reads TGTGCCAGCTCATCCGACCTGGACACTGAAGCTTTCTTT.

The gene calls are TRBV29-1 and TRBJ2-1, with a weak D call TRBD1 (5 bases). The CDR3 has 12 amino acids. The germline V gene encodes CDR1 SQVTM and CDR2 ANQGSEA. V was trimmed by 2 bases and J by 8 bases, leaving 10 bases between them. The CDR3 sequence is CSVERGRDEQFF. CDR3 bases: TGCAGCGTTGAAAGGGGCAGAGATGAGCAGTTCTTC.

The V gene is TRBV6-5, the J gene TRBJ2-7; the D call may be TRBD1 or TRBD2 (5 bases each). The CDR3 contains 15 residues. Trimming cost V 0 bases and J 3 bases, with 12 bases left between them. Germline loops: CDR1 MNHEY, CDR2 SVGAGI. Written as DNA, the CDR3 is TGTGCCAGCAGTTACTCGTGGGACCACCACTACGAGCAGTACTTC. Encoded protein: CASSYSWDHHYEQYF.

J is TRBJ2-3 and V is TRBV2, with TRBD1 matching over 10 bases. Germline CDR1 reads SNHLY; CDR2 reads FYNNEI. The length of the CDR3 is 13 residues. The junction had 8 bases not matched to a gene; V was cut back by 8 bases and J by 9 bases. The CDR3 is CASCQGTGDTQYF. DNA for the CDR3: TGTGCCAGCTGCCAGGGGACAGGGGACACGCAGTATTTT.

This clone has a handful of counts. The chain combines TRBV29-1 with TRBJ2-7; the D is unclear. The V gene's germline CDR1 is SQVTM and CDR2 ANQGSEA. This CDR3 is 11 amino acids long. The V end lost 7 bases, the J end lost 0 bases, and 7 bases lay between the germline ends. The chain's CDR3 is CSAGNSYEQYF. The DNA of the CDR3 is TGCAGCGCCGGTAACTCCTACGAGCAGTACTTC.

This clone was seen a single time. V is TRBV5-1 and J is TRBJ2-3; TRBD1 matches 8 bases. V shed 4 bases, J shed 1 base, and the junction held 8 bases outside the gene matches. CDR3 size: 16 residues. Germline CDR1 and CDR2: SGHRS and YFSETQ. The CDR3 DNA reads as TGCGCCAGCAGCATCAGGGGGCAGATGGGCACAGATACGCAGTATTTT. It encodes CASSIRGQMGTDTQYF. Full variable domain (remainder filled in from reference TRBV5-1 and TRBJ2-3): KAGVTQTPRYLIKTRGQQVTLSCSPISGHRSVSWYQQTPGQGLQFLFEYFSETQRNKGNFPGRFSGRQFSNSRSEMNVSTLELGDSALYLCASSIRGQMGTDTQYFGPGTRLTVL.